The 15 T cell receptor beta chains in this list originate from one sample, sequenced in a study of control samples from healthy donors and cancer patients. Sequencing used immunoSEQ multiplex PCR; TCRdb keeps in-frame clones, though not all of them. The sample carries around 200,000 clones, around 94% recorded once. Sequenced sample: blood. The source of these receptors is a man aged 50-59 years in good health.

The chain uses TRBV12-3 or TRBV12-4 and TRBJ1-1, with D possibly matching TRBD1 (6 bases). The CDR3 runs to 13 residues. Between the trimmed V and J ends, which lost 7 bases and 6 bases, there was a span of 15 bases. This CDR3 reads CASKGGPRAEAFF. The CDR3 DNA sequence: TGTGCCAGCAAAGGGGGGCCTAGGGCTGAAGCTTTCTTT.

The V and J genes are TRBV5-1 and TRBJ2-3; D not certain. The CDR3 sequence is 16 residues long. The V gene lost 7 bases and the J gene lost 0 bases, with 18 bases spanning the gap. CDR1 is SGHRS, CDR2 YFSETQ, per germline. CDR3 bases: TGCGCCAGCCTGGGCGGAACGGGCACCAGCACAGATACGCAGTATTTT. Protein: CASLGGTGTSTDTQYF. The full variable domain, completed using reference TRBV5-1 and TRBJ2-3, is KAGVTQTPRYLIKTRGQQVTLSCSPISGHRSVSWYQQTPGQGLQFLFEYFSETQRNKGNFPGRFSGRQFSNSRSEMNVSTLELGDSALYLCASLGGTGTSTDTQYFGPGTRLTVL.

The rearrangement joins TRBV19 to TRBJ2-1; perhaps TRBD2 as D (6 bases). The length of the CDR3 is 16 residues. V was clipped by 4 bases and J by 0 bases, with 13 bases between them. Per germline, CDR1 LNHDA and CDR2 SQIVND (reference sequence). CDR3 sequence: CASSSRLESSYNEQFF. CDR3 bases: TGTGCCAGTAGTAGCCGACTAGAGAGCTCCTACAATGAGCAGTTCTTC.

V is TRBV7-3 and J is TRBJ1-1; D remains ambiguous. V dropped 4 bases and J dropped 1 base, with 16 bases sitting between them. This CDR3 spans 16 amino acids. The V gene's germline CDR1 is SGHTA and CDR2 FQGTGA. As DNA, the CDR3 is TGTGCCAGCAGCTCCCCCCCCCGCGAGGGGAACACTGAAGCTTTCTTT. It codes for CASSSPPREGNTEAFF.

V gene TRBV24-1 combines with J gene TRBJ1-5, with 8 positions matching TRBD1. CDR3 size: 16 residues. Germline V gives CDR1 KGHDR, CDR2 SFDVKD. With V trimmed by 4 bases and J by 5 bases, 9 bases remained unmatched. CDR3 sequence (DNA): TGTGCCACCAGTGACCATAGGACAGGGTTTGATCAGCCCCAGCATTTT. This codes for CATSDHRTGFDQPQHF.

The V and J genes are TRBV2 and TRBJ2-7, with D possibly being TRBD2 (5 bases). Trimming cost V 7 bases and J 6 bases, with 16 bases left between them. The CDR3 runs 13 residues. Per germline, CDR1 SNHLY and CDR2 FYNNEI. CDR3 nucleotide sequence: TGTGCCAGCACCATTCTAGCTACTAGCGAGCAGTACGTC. It encodes CASTILATSEQYV.

The gene calls are TRBV2 and TRBJ2-1; no clear D gene. Germline-derived CDR1 and CDR2 are SNHLY and FYNNEI. CDR3 length: 16 amino acids. The V and J ends lost 4 bases and 5 bases respectively, with 18 bases between them. CDR3 nucleotides: TGTGCCAGCAGTGTTCACGACGGGTATACGAACAATGAGCAGTTCTTC. Translation: CASSVHDGYTNNEQFF.

This chain uses TRBV5-6 with TRBJ1-1; unclear D gene. Between the trimmed V and J ends, which lost 2 bases and 0 bases, there was a span of 8 bases. Per the germline V gene, CDR1 is SGHDT and CDR2 is YYEEEE. CDR3 length: 14 residues. CDR3 sequence (DNA): TGTGCCAGCAGCTTCGGCCAGTTGAACACTGAAGCTTTCTTT. The encoded protein is CASSFGQLNTEAFF.

For the CDR3, the DNA is TGTGCCAGCAGCTCGTCGACAGGGACCATTCAGTACTTC. Protein: CASSSSTGTIQYF. The chain uses TRBV3-1 (or the pseudogene TRBV3-2) and TRBJ2-4; 7 bases are shared with TRBD1. The CDR3 runs 13 residues. V was pared by 5 bases and J by 9 bases, with 7 bases of the junction left unmatched. CDR1 is LGHDT, CDR2 YNNKEL, per germline (reference sequence).

The genes are TRBV7-9 and TRBJ1-1; D remains unclear. The CDR3 consists of 11 residues. The V end lost 8 bases, the J end lost 7 bases, and 11 bases lay between the germline ends. Germline V gene sequence: CDR1 SEHNR, CDR2 FQNEAQ (reference sequence). The CDR3, as DNA: TGTGCCAGCTCAGCTCCCTTTGAAGCTTTCTTT. Protein product: CASSAPFEAFF.

The V call is TRBV6-5, the J call TRBJ1-4; a possible D gene is TRBD1 (5 bases). V lost 1 base and J lost 8, with 14 bases in between. Germline V gene data show CDR1 as MNHEY and CDR2 as SVGAGI. This CDR3 region has 15 residues. In DNA form, the CDR3 reads TGTGCCAGCAGTTACTTAATAGGGACTGTGGAAAAACTGTTTTTT. Encoded protein: CASSYLIGTVEKLFF.

Written as DNA, the CDR3 is TGCGCCAGCAGTGAGTCGACAGGGGGTCGGCAGCCCCAGCATTTT. Translation gives CASSESTGGRQPQHF. V is TRBV10-2 and J is TRBJ1-5, with 9 bases fitting TRBD1. Germline V gene lookup returns CDR1 WSHSY and CDR2 SAAADI. The length of the CDR3 is 15 residues. With V trimmed by 0 bases and J by 7 bases, 4 bases remained unmatched.

The V and J genes are TRBV6-5 and TRBJ1-6; D not resolved. The CDR3 loop spans 13 amino acids. V lost 0 bases and J 10 bases, leaving 7 bases between the germline ends. The germline gives CDR1 MNHEY, CDR2 SVGAGI. The CDR3 here is CASSYSGPSPLHF. The CDR3 bases are TGTGCCAGCAGTTACTCTGGCCCCTCACCCCTCCACTTT.

The CDR3 DNA reads as TGTGCCAGCAGCCAGGGGACTCCCGGGGGTCGAGAGACCCAGTACTTC. This gives the protein CASSQGTPGGRETQYF. This sequence joins TRBV3-1 (or the pseudogene TRBV3-2) and TRBJ2-5, with a possible D match to TRBD2 (6 bases). V was pared by 3 bases and J by 4 bases, with 18 bases between. The germline CDR1 and CDR2 sequences are LGHDT and YNNKEL (reference sequence). This CDR3 is 16 amino acids long.

The chain combines TRBV13 with TRBJ1-1, with 7 bases matching TRBD1. The CDR3 is 13 residues long. The V gene end was trimmed by 0 bases and the J gene end by 11 bases; junction bases not matched to a gene: 6. CDR1 is PRHDT and CDR2 is FYEKMQ in the germline V gene (reference sequence). The CDR3 reads CASSLGLGGHAFF. CDR3 bases: TGTGCCAGCAGCTTAGGCCTAGGGGGCCATGCTTTCTTT. The whole variable domain, filled in from reference TRBV13 and TRBJ1-1, reads AAGVIQSPRHLIKEKRETATLKCYPIPRHDTVYWYQQGPGQDPQFLISFYEKMQSDKGSIPDRFSAQQFSDYHSELNMSSLELGDSALYFCASSLGLGGHAFFGQGTRLTVV.